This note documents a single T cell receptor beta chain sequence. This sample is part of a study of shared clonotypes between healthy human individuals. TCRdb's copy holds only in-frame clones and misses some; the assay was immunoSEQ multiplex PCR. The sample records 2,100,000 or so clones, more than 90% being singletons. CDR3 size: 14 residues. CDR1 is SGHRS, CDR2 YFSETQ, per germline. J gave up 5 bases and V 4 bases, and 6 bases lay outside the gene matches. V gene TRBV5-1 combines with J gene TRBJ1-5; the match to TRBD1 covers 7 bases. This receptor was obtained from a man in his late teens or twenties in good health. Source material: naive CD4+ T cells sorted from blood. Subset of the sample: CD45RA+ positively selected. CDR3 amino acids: CASSHGTADQPQHF. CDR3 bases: TGCGCCAGCAGCCACGGGACAGCGGATCAGCCCCAGCATTTT.